A selection of T cell receptor beta chains follows, all from one sample in a study of CD8 T cells in Susac syndrome. TCRdb ran MiXCR on the immunoSEQ multiplex PCR reads and lists one entry per CDR3 protein. The top ten clones hold around 0.082% of a sample with 190,000 or so distinct CDR3 sequences, approximately 95% of them seen once. The sequenced sample consisted of CD4+ T cells from PBMCs. The origin of the receptors is a human donor with multiple sclerosis. Each CDR3 is given with its conserved first and last residue. A D gene is named only where the DNA matches it firmly. Rows give clone size only sometimes, using once, few, many, or a class for an expanded clone.

- | TRBJ1-2 | 16 | TRBV19 | - | TGTGCCAGTAGTATAAGAGCCCCGGCAGGGCTGGATGGCTACACCTTC | CASSIRAPAGLDGYTF
- | TRBJ1-6 | 14 | TRBV3-1 | - | TGTGCCAGCAGCCAAGTCAGAAAGGATTCACCCCTCCACTTT | CASSQVRKDSPLHF
- | TRBJ2-7 | 15 | TRBV5-4 | TRBD2 | TGTGCCAGCAGCTTGAAGACTAGCGGGGCGTACGAGCAGTACTTC | CASSLKTSGAYEQYF
- | TRBJ1-1 | 15 | TRBV18 | - | TGTGCCAGCTCACCACAGGCCGATTGGAACACTGAAGCTTTCTTT | CASSPQADWNTEAFF
- | TRBJ2-1 | 14 | TRBV20-1 | TRBD2 | TGCAGTGCTACAGGGACTAGCGGAACCAATGAGCAGTTCTTC | CSATGTSGTNEQFF
once | TRBJ2-2 | 11 | TRBV19 | - | TGTGCCAGTTGGTCGTCCGGGGAGCTGTTTTTT | CASWSSGELFF
- | TRBJ2-2 | 14 | TRBV12-3/TRBV12-4 | TRBD1 | TGTGCCAGCACCGGGGACAGGGACACCGGGGAGCTGTTTTTT | CASTGDRDTGELFF
once | TRBJ2-1 | 15 | TRBV29-1 | - | TGCAGCGTTGATGTGGTCCCGGGCTCCTACAATGAGCAGTTCTTC | CSVDVVPGSYNEQFF
once | TRBJ2-7 | 16 | TRBV6-5 | TRBD2 | TGTGCCAGCAGTTACTCTCTAGCGGGGGGTCCCTACGAGCAGTACTTC | CASSYSLAGGPYEQYF
- | TRBJ2-3 | 12 | TRBV20-1 | - | TGCAGTGCTTACACTTCGGGGGATACGCAGTATTTT | CSAYTSGDTQYF
once | TRBJ2-7 | 12 | TRBV12-3/TRBV12-4 | - | TGTGCCAGCAGCTCGACAGGTTTGCAGCAGTACTTC | CASSSTGLQQYF
- | TRBJ2-1 | 12 | TRBV30 | - | TGTGCCTGGACCTACCGATGGAGTGAGCAGTTCTTC | CAWTYRWSEQFF
- | TRBJ2-1 | 15 | TRBV20-1 | TRBD2 | TGCAGTGCTACCCTACTAGCGGGGGGGCACAATGAGCAGTTCTTC | CSATLLAGGHNEQFF
- | TRBJ1-2 | 16 | TRBV20-1 | - | TGCAGTGCTAGAGATGTATTAGGGCCAGCTAACTATGGCTACACCTTC | CSARDVLGPANYGYTF
- | TRBJ2-3 | 15 | TRBV29-1 | TRBD2 | TGCAGCGTTGAAACCGGGCGGGGGGCCGAAGATACGCAGTATTTT | CSVETGRGAEDTQYF
- | TRBJ2-1 | 16 | TRBV29-1 | - | TGCAGCATAGCAAGGGGACGGGGAGAGTCCTACAATGAGCAGTTCTTC | CSIARGRGESYNEQFF
- | TRBJ2-6 | 16 | TRBV20-1 | - | TGCAGTGCTAGAGATCTTCAGGCTACTGGGGCCAACGTCCTGACTTTC | CSARDLQATGANVLTF
- | TRBJ2-3 | 14 | TRBV12-3/TRBV12-4 | - | TGTGCCAGCAGTTTAATCTCCCGCGAAGATACGCAGTATTTT | CASSLISREDTQYF
- | TRBJ2-3 | 18 | TRBV20-1 | - | TGCAGTGCAAAGAGGGGGGACTTCTCGTTACGGGGTGCAGATACGCAGTATTTT | CSAKRGDFSLRGADTQYF
- | TRBJ2-3 | 15 | TRBV20-1 | - | TGCAGTGCTAGAGACCCCAGCGGGAGCACAGATACGCAGTATTTT | CSARDPSGSTDTQYF
- | TRBJ1-2 | 15 | TRBV2 | TRBD1 | TGTGCCAGCAGCCTAGGACAGGGAGGAAACTATGGCTACACCTTC | CASSLGQGGNYGYTF
- | TRBJ2-3 | 13 | TRBV2 | TRBD2 | TGTGCCAGCAGGGGACTAGCAATAGATACGCAGTATTTT | CASRGLAIDTQYF
- | TRBJ2-1 | 13 | TRBV9 | - | TGTGCCAGCAGTATCGTCCCCTACAATGAGCAGTTCTTC | CASSIVPYNEQFF
- | TRBJ2-7 | 15 | TRBV5-1 | - | TGCGCCAGCAGCTTGGGGACACCTCCGACCTACGAGCAGTACTTC | CASSLGTPPTYEQYF
- | TRBJ2-3 | 15 | TRBV27 | - | TGTGCCAGCAGTTTACTGGGCTCCGGGGCAGATACGCAGTATTTT | CASSLLGSGADTQYF
- | TRBJ2-4 | 12 | TRBV3-1 | - | TGTGCCAGCAGCCCCCCTCAGGGTCTTCAGTACTTC | CASSPPQGLQYF
- | TRBJ2-6 | 15 | TRBV6-5 | - | TGTGCCAGCAGCCCCGGGGCACACCGGGCCAACGTCCTGACTTTC | CASSPGAHRANVLTF
- | TRBJ1-6 | 13 | TRBV3-1 | - | TGTGCCAGCAGCCAAGATATGAATTCACCCCTCCACTTT | CASSQDMNSPLHF
- | TRBJ2-5 | 15 | TRBV29-1 | TRBD1 | TGCAGCGTCACCGGGACAGGGGGCTGGGGAGAGACCCAGTACTTC | CSVTGTGGWGETQYF
- | TRBJ1-2 | 13 | TRBV5-1 | TRBD1 | TGCGCCAGCACCTCACAGGGGAACTATGGCTACACCTTC | CASTSQGNYGYTF
- | TRBJ2-1 | 16 | TRBV5-4 | TRBD2 | TGTGCCAGCAGCCCCCAGCGGGGGGGCTCCTACAATGAGCAGTTCTTC | CASSPQRGGSYNEQFF
- | TRBJ1-2 | 14 | TRBV20-1 | - | TGCAGTGCTAGAGATCCCGGGCAGGACTATGGCTACACCTTC | CSARDPGQDYGYTF
- | TRBJ1-2 | 13 | TRBV3-1 | - | TGTGCCAGCAGGCCGGGACACCTCTATGGCTACACCTTC | CASRPGHLYGYTF
- | TRBJ2-3 | 14 | TRBV7-3 | - | TGTGCCAGCAGCCCTCAGGCGAGCACAGATACGCAGTATTTT | CASSPQASTDTQYF
- | TRBJ1-5 | 14 | TRBV20-1 | - | TGCAGTGCTAGAGATCTGGACGGTATTCAGCCCCAGCATTTT | CSARDLDGIQPQHF
- | TRBJ2-7 | 15 | TRBV12-3/TRBV12-4 | TRBD2 | TGTGCCAGCAGTTTATCACTAGCGGGAGCCTACGAGCAGTACTTC | CASSLSLAGAYEQYF
- | TRBJ2-2 | 12 | TRBV30 | - | TGTGCCTGGAGTCGGGGGTCCGGGGAGCTGTTTTTT | CAWSRGSGELFF
- | TRBJ1-1 | 11 | TRBV12-3/TRBV12-4 | - | TGTGCCAGCAGTCCGACAGTACATCAATTCTTT | CASSPTVHQFF
- | TRBJ2-1 | 14 | TRBV6-5 | - | TGTGCCAGCAGCGCGCGGGCGGCGTACAATGAGCAGTTCTTC | CASSARAAYNEQFF
- | TRBJ1-1 | 13 | TRBV29-1 | - | TGCAGCGTTGGGGGGAAGGTGAACACTGAAGCTTTCTTT | CSVGGKVNTEAFF
- | TRBJ2-5 | 14 | TRBV3-1 | TRBD2 | TGTGCCAGCAGCCCCGGGGGGGCGCAAGAGACCCAGTACTTC | CASSPGGAQETQYF
- | TRBJ2-6 | 17 | TRBV12-3/TRBV12-4 | TRBD1 | TGTGCCAGCAGTTTATGGGACAGGGCGCCCGGGGCCAACGTCCTGACTTTC | CASSLWDRAPGANVLTF
- | TRBJ2-7 | 15 | TRBV20-1 | TRBD2 | TGCAGTGCTAGAGGACTAGCGGGCCCAGCCTACGAGCAGTACTTC | CSARGLAGPAYEQYF
- | TRBJ2-3 | 15 | TRBV12-3/TRBV12-4 | TRBD1 | TGTGCCAGCAAACCCGGACAGGGCCTCCCAGATACGCAGTATTTT | CASKPGQGLPDTQYF
- | TRBJ2-4 | 15 | TRBV7-8 | - | TGTGCCAGCAGCTATACCCGGGACGGCAAAAACATTCAGTACTTC | CASSYTRDGKNIQYF
- | TRBJ1-6 | 13 | TRBV12-3/TRBV12-4 | - | TGTGCCAGCAGCCGGCTCGACAGTTCACCCCTCCACTTT | CASSRLDSSPLHF